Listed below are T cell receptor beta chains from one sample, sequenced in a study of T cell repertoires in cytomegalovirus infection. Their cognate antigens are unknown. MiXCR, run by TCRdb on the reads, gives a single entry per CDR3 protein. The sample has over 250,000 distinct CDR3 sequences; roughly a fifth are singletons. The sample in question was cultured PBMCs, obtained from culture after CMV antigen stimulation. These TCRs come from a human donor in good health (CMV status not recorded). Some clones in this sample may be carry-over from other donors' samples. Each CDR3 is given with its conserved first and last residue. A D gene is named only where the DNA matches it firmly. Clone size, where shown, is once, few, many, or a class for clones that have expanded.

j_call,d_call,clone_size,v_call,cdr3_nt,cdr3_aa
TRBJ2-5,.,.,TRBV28,TGTGCCAGCACCCGGACAGCCAACCTTCGAGAGACCCAGTACTTC,CASTRTANLRETQYF
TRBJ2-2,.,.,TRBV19,TGTGCCAGTAGTATACGGTGGCAGACTAACACCGGGGAGCTGTTTTTT,CASSIRWQTNTGELFF
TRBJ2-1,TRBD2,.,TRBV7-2,TGTGCCAGCAGCCGCAGTGGCGGGAGTTCCTACAATGAGCAGTTCTTC,CASSRSGGSSYNEQFF
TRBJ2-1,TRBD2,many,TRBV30,TGTGCCTGGAGTGGAGCGGGGTGGAATGAGCAGTTCTTC,CAWSGAGWNEQFF
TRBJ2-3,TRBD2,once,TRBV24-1,TGTGCCACCAGTGACCCGCGTACTAGCGGGAGGGGGGGGCGGAGAGATACGCAGTATTTT,CATSDPRTSGRGGRRDTQYF
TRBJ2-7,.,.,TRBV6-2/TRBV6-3,TGTGCCAGCAGTTTCACCTTGGGGGGCTACGAGCAGTACTTC,CASSFTLGGYEQYF
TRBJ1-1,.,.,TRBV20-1,TGCAGTGCTAGAGGCCAGGGCCAACCGAGCACTGAAGCTTTCTTT,CSARGQGQPSTEAFF
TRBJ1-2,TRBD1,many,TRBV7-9,TGTGCCAGCAGCTTTAACAGGGGTGGCTACACCTTC,CASSFNRGGYTF
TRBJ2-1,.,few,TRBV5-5,TGTGCCAGCAGCTTGGTAACCTACAATGAGCAGTTCTTC,CASSLVTYNEQFF
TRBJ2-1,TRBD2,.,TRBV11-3,TGTGCCAGCAGCCATGGACTAGCGGGAGTTGAGCAGTTCTTC,CASSHGLAGVEQFF
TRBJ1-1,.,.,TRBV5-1,TGCGCCAGCAGCTTGGAAACAGGGCGGGAAGCTTTCTTT,CASSLETGREAFF
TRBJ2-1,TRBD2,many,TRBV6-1,TGTGCCAGCAGTTCCACAGCGGGGACCTACAATGAGCAGTTCTTC,CASSSTAGTYNEQFF
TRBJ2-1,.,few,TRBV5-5,TGTGCCAGCAGCTTGGAGGAGGGAGGCTACAATGAGCAGTTCTTC,CASSLEEGGYNEQFF
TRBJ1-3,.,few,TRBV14,TGTGCCAGCAGCCAAGATGTGGGCCGCTCCTCTGGAAACACCATATATTTT,CASSQDVGRSSGNTIYF
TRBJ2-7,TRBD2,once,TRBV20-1,TGCAGTGCTACTGGCTTGAATGAGCTAGCGGGGGCCTCCTACGAGCAGTACTTC,CSATGLNELAGASYEQYF